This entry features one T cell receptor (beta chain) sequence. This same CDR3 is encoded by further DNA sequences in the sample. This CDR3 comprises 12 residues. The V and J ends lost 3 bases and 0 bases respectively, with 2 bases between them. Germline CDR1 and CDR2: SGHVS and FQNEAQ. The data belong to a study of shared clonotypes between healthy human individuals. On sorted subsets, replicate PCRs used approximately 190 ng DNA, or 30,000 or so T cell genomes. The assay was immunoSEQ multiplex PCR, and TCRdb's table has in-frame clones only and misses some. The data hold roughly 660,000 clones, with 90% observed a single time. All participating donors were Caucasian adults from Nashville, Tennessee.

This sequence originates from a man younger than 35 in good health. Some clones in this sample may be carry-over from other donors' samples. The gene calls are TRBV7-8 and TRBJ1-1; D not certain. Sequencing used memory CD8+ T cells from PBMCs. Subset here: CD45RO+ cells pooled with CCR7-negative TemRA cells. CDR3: CASSFLNTEAFF. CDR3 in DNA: TGTGCCAGCAGCTTTCTGAACACTGAAGCTTTCTTT.